This entry lists 5 T cell receptor beta chains sequenced from one sample in a study of PD-1 blockade in classical Hodgkin lymphoma. Sequencing was performed with immunoSEQ multiplex PCR; in TCRdb, only in-frame clones are kept and a portion is missing. The sample lists roughly 14,000 clones, less than 70% occurring once. Each patient relapsed following autologous stem cell transplantation, and prior brentuximab vedotin exposure differed. The specimen was peripheral blood mononuclear cells (PBMCs), collected at baseline. Receptor source: a human donor with classical Hodgkin lymphoma.

In this sample, this clone turned up a few times. The J gene is TRBJ2-7, the V gene TRBV4-1; D remains ambiguous. V lost 0 bases and J 0 bases, leaving 9 bases between the germline ends. Germline V gene data show CDR1 as MGHRA and CDR2 as YSYEKL. The CDR3 has 15 residues. CDR3 region: CASSQDSSRSYEQYF. The CDR3, as DNA: TGCGCCAGCAGCCAAGATAGTTCCCGCTCCTACGAGCAGTACTTC.

The V gene is TRBV6-5, the J gene TRBJ2-3, with D possibly being TRBD1 (5 bases). The CDR3 sequence is 13 residues long. V was trimmed by 6 bases and J by 7 bases, leaving 14 bases between them. Germline-derived CDR1 and CDR2 are MNHEY and SVGAGI. CDR3 amino acids: CASSLPGAYTQYF. The CDR3 DNA follows: TGTGCCAGCAGCCTCCCTGGGGCATATACGCAGTATTTT.

This clone has more than one count but fewer than ten. The chain joins TRBV4-2 to TRBJ1-5, with D perhaps matching TRBD1 (6 bases). Per germline, CDR1 LGHNA and CDR2 YNFKEQ. V lost 4 bases, J lost 0 bases, and 13 bases lay in between. CDR3 size: 16 residues. The CDR3 spells CASSPEGGNSNQPQHF. DNA for the CDR3: TGTGCCAGCAGCCCAGAAGGGGGGAATAGCAATCAGCCCCAGCATTTT.

The chain has TRBV19 and TRBJ2-1; D perhaps matches TRBD1 (5 bases). Trimming stripped 1 base from V and 10 bases from J, with 11 bases between. The CDR3 runs to 13 residues. Germline V gene sequence: CDR1 LNHDA, CDR2 SQIVND (reference sequence). CDR3 DNA sequence: TGTGCCAGTAGTATAGGCAGGGAACCCGAGCAGTTCTTC. Amino acid sequence: CASSIGREPEQFF.

The chain carries TRBV29-1 and TRBJ2-3; 9 nucleotides line up with TRBD2. CDR1 and CDR2 (germline): SQVTM, ANQGSEA. V trimming: 6 bases; J trimming: 1 base; junction bases outside the gene matches: 2. The CDR3 totals 13 residues. The CDR3 region is CSVKREGTDTQYF. The DNA of the CDR3 is TGCAGCGTGAAGCGGGAGGGCACAGATACGCAGTATTTT.